This TCR beta chain derives from a study of OX40 agonist ivuxolimab in advanced cancers. General study results and limits: Among the lowest levels of clonal expansion were found in partial responders at 0.1-3.0 mg/kg.

J lost 4 bases, V lost 5 bases, and 7 bases had no gene match. Germline V gene sequence: CDR1 SGHTA, CDR2 FQGNSA. This CDR3 is built from 17 residues. Turning to this clone: The antigen is unknown.

The protocol was immunoSEQ multiplex PCR, while the TCRdb copy is restricted to in-frame clones and leaves out a portion. The sample yields tens of thousands of clones, 80% to 90% seen once. The TCR sequence derives from an adult with an advanced solid tumor such as melanoma, head and neck, liver or kidney cancer. Sequencing used CD4+ or CD8+ T cells sorted from blood, obtained in a trial of the OX40 agonist ivuxolimab. V and J are TRBV7-2 and TRBJ2-3; 15 positions agree with TRBD2. DNA for the CDR3: TGTGCCAGCAGCCGGACTAGCGGGGGGGCCGGCGCAGATACGCAGTATTTT. Encoded protein: CASSRTSGGAGADTQYF.